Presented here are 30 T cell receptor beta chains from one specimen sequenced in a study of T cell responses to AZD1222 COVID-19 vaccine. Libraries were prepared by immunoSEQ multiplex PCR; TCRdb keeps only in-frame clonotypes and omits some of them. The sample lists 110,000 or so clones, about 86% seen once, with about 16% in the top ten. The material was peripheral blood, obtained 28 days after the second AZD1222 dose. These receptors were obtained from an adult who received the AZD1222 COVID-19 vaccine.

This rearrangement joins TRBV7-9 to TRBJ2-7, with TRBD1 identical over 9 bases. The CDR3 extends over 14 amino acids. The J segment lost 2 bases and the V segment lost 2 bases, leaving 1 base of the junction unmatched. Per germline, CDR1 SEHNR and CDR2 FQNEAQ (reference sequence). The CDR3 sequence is CASSLRTGAYEQYF. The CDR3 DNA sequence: TGTGCCAGCAGCTTAAGGACAGGGGCCTACGAGCAGTACTTC.

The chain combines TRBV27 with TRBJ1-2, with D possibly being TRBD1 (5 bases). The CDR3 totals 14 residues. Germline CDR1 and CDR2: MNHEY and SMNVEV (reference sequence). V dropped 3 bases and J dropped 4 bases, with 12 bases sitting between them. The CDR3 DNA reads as TGTGCCAGCAGTTTTACCGGGGCTACCTATGGCTACACCTTC. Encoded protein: CASSFTGATYGYTF.

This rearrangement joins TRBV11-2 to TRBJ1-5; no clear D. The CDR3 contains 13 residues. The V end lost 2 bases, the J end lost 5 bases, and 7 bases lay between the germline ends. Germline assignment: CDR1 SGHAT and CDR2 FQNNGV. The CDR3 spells CASSLLGDQPQHF. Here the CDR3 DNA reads TGTGCCAGCAGCTTACTGGGCGATCAGCCCCAGCATTTT.

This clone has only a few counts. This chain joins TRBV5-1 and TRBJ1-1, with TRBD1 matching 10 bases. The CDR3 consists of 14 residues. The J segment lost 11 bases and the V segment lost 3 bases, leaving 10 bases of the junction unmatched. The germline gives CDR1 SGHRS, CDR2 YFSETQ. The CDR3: CASSSLPGQGWAFF. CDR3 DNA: TGCGCCAGCAGCTCGCTACCGGGACAGGGGTGGGCTTTCTTT.

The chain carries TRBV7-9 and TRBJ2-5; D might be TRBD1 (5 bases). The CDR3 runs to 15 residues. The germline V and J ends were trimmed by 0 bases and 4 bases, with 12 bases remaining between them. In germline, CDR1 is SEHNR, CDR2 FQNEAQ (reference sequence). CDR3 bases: TGTGCCAGCAGCTTAGCCTGGGGCAGGGTAGAGACCCAGTACTTC. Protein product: CASSLAWGRVETQYF.

CDR3 sequence: CASSQVGRAGNTIYF. In DNA, the CDR3 is TGTGCCAGCAGCCAAGTGGGCAGGGCTGGAAACACCATATATTTT. The chain couples TRBV3-1 (or the pseudogene TRBV3-2) to TRBJ1-3, with a tentative D call TRBD1 (5 bases). The CDR3 sequence is 15 residues long. Germline V lookup: CDR1 LGHDT, CDR2 YNNKEL (reference sequence). The ends were cut back, 1 base at V and 2 bases at J, with 9 bases in the middle.

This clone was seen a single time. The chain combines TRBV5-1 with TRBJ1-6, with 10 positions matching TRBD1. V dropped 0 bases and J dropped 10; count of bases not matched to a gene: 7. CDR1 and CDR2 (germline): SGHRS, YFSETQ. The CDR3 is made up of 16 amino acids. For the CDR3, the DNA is TGCGCCAGCAGCTTGGGTGCGGGACAGGGGAACTCACCCCTCCACTTT. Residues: CASSLGAGQGNSPLHF.

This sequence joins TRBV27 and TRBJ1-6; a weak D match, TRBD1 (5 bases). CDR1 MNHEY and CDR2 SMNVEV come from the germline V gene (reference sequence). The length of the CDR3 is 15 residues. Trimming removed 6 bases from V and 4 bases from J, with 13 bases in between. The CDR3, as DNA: TGTGCCAGCAGGACAGTACAAATGTATAATTCACCCCTCCACTTT. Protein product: CASRTVQMYNSPLHF.

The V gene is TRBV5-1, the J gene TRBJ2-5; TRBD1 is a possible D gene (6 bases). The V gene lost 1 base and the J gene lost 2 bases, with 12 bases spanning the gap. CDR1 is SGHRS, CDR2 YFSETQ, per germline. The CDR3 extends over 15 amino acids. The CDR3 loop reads CASSLTDRRQETQYF. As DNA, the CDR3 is TGCGCCAGCAGCTTGACCGACAGGAGACAAGAGACCCAGTACTTC.

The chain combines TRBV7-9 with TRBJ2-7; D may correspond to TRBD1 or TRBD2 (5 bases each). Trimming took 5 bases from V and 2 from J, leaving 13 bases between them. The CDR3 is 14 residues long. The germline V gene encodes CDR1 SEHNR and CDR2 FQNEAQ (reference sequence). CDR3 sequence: CASSGGGRTYEQYF. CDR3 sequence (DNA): TGTGCCAGCAGCGGGGGTGGGCGGACCTACGAGCAGTACTTC. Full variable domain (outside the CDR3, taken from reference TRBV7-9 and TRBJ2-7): DTGVSQNPRHKITKRGQNVTFRCDPISEHNRLYWYRQTLGQGPEFLTYFQNEAQLEKSRLLSDRFSAERPKGSFSTLEIQRTEQGDSAMYLCASSGGGRTYEQYFGPGTRLTVT.

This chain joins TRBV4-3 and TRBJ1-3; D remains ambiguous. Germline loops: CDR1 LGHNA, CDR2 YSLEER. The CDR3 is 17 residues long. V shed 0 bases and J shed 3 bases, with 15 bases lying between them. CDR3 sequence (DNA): TGCGCCAGCAGCCAAGACGTCGGCGGTTGGGGTGGAAACACCATATATTTT. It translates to CASSQDVGGWGGNTIYF.

This chain's CDR3 is CASSGQAGEKLFF. Here the CDR3 DNA reads TGTGCCAGCAGTGGACAGGCCGGTGAAAAACTGTTTTTT. The chain employs TRBV5-5 and TRBJ1-4, with 7 bases fitting TRBD1. The germline V gene has CDR1 SGHKS and CDR2 YYEKEE (reference sequence). After removal of 5 bases from V and 7 bases from J, the junction contained 5 bases not matched to a gene. The length of the CDR3 is 13 residues. The whole variable domain, remainder taken from reference TRBV5-5 and TRBJ1-4, is DAGVTQSPTHLIKTRGQQVTLRCSPISGHKSVSWYQQVLGQGPQFIFQYYEKEERGRGNFPDRFSARQFPNYSSELNVNALLLGDSALYLCASSGQAGEKLFFGSGTQLSVL.

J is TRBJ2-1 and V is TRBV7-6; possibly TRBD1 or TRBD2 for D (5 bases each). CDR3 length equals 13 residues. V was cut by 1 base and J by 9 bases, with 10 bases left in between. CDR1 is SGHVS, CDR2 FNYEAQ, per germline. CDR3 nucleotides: TGTGCCAGCAGCTTAGGGTCGGGGACTGAGCAGTTCTTC. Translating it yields CASSLGSGTEQFF.

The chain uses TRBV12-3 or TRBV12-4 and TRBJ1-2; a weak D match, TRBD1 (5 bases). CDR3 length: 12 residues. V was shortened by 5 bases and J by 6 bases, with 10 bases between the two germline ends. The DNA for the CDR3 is TGTGCCAGCAGTGGGGGGACGGATGGCTACACCTTC. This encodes CASSGGTDGYTF.

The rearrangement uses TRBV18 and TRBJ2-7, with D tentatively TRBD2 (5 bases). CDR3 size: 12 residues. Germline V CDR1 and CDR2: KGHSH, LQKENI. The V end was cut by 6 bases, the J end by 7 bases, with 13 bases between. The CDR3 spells CASSLSGREQYF. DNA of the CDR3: TGTGCCAGCTCCCTGAGCGGTCGGGAGCAGTACTTC.

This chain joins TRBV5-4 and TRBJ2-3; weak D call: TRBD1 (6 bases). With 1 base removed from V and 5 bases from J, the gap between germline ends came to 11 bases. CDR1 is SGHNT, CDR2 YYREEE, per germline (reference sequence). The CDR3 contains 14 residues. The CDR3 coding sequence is TGTGCCAGCAGCTTGATGGGGGCCGAAGATACGCAGTATTTT. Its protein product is CASSLMGAEDTQYF.

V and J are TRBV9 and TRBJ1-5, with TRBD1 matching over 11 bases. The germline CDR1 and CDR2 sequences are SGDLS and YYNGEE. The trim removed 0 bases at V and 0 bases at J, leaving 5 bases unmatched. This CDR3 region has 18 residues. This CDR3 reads CASSVGPGTGGSNQPQHF. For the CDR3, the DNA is TGTGCCAGCAGCGTAGGCCCCGGGACAGGGGGTAGCAATCAGCCCCAGCATTTT.

The CDR3 nucleotides read TGTGCCAGCAGCCTATTAACAGGGGTCTATGGCTACACCTTC. It encodes CASSLLTGVYGYTF. The chain recombines TRBV3-1 (or the pseudogene TRBV3-2) with TRBJ1-2, with 7 bases matching TRBD1. V lost 4 bases to trimming and J lost 4 bases; unmatched junction nucleotides: 6. The CDR3 totals 14 residues. Germline V gives CDR1 LGHDT, CDR2 YNNKEL (reference sequence).

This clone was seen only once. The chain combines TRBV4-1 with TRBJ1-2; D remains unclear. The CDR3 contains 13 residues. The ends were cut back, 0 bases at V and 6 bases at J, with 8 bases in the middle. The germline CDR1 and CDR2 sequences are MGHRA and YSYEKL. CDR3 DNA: TGCGCCAGCAGCCAAGATTTAAGGGATGGCTACACCTTC. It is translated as CASSQDLRDGYTF.

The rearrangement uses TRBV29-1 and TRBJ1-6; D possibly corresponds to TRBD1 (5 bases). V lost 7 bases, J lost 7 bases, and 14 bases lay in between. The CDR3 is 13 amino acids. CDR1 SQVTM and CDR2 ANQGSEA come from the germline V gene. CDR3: CSAAYGGNSPLHF. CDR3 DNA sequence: TGCAGCGCTGCATACGGGGGAAATTCACCCCTCCACTTT. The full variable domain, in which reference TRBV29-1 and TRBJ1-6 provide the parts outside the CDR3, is SAVISQKPSRDICQRGTSLTIQCQVDSQVTMMFWYRQQPGQSLTLIATANQGSEATYESGFVIDKFPISRPNLTFSTLTVSNMSPEDSSIYLCSAAYGGNSPLHFGNGTRLTVT.

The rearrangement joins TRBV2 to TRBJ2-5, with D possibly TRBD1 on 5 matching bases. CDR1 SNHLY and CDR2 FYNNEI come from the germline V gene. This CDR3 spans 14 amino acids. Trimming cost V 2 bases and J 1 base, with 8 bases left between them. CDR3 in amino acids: CASSEQGAQETQYF. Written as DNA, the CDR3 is TGTGCCAGCAGTGAACAGGGCGCCCAAGAGACCCAGTACTTC.

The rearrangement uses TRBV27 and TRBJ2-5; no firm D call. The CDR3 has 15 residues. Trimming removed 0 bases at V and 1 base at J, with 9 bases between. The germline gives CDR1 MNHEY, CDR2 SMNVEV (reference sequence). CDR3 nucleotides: TGTGCCAGCAGTTTATCAAATGGATTCCAAGAGACCCAGTACTTC. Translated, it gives CASSLSNGFQETQYF.

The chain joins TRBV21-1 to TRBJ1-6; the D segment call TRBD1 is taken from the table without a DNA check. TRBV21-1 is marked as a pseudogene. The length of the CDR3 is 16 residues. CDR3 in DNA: TGTGCCAGCAGCAGGCAGTCCGGGACAAGGAGGTCACCCCTCCACTTT. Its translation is CASSRQSGTRRSPLHF.

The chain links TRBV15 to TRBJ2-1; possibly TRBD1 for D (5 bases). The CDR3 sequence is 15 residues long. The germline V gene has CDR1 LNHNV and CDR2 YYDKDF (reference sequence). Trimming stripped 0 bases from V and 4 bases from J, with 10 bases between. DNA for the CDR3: TGTGCCACCAGCAGAGACAGGGAAGGGTACAATGAGCAGTTCTTC. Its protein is CATSRDREGYNEQFF.

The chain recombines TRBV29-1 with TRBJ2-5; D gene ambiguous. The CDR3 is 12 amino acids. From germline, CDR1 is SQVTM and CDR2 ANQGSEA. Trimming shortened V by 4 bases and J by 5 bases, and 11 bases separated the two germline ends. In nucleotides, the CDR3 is TGCAGCGTTGGAGTAGGGCCGGAGACCCAGTACTTC. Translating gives CSVGVGPETQYF.

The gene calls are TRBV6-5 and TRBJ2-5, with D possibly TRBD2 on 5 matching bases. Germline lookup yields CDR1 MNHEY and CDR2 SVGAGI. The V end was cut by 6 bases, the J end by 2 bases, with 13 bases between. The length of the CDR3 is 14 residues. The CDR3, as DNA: TGTGCCAGCAGCAAAGGAGGACGGCAAGAGACCCAGTACTTC. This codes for CASSKGGRQETQYF.

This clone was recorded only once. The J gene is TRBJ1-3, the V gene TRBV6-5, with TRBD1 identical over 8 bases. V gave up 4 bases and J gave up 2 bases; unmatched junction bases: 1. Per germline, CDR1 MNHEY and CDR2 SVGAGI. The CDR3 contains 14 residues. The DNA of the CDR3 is TGTGCCAGCAGTTCAGGGGGCGCTGGAAACACCATATATTTT. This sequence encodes CASSSGGAGNTIYF.

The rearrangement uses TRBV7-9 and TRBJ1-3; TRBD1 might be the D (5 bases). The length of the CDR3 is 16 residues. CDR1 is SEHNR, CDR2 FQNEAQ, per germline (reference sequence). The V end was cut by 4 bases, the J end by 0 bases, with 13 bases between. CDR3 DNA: TGTGCCAGCAGCTCTGGGGCGCTTGCCTCTGGAAACACCATATATTTT. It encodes CASSSGALASGNTIYF. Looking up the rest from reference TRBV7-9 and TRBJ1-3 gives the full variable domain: DTGVSQNPRHKITKRGQNVTFRCDPISEHNRLYWYRQTLGQGPEFLTYFQNEAQLEKSRLLSDRFSAERPKGSFSTLEIQRTEQGDSAMYLCASSSGALASGNTIYFGEGSWLTVV.

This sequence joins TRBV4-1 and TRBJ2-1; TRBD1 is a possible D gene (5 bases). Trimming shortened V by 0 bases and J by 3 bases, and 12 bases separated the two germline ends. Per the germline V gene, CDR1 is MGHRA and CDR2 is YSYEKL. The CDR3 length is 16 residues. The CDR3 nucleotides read TGCGCCAGCAGCCAAGAATTCCAGGGAATCTACAATGAGCAGTTCTTC. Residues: CASSQEFQGIYNEQFF.

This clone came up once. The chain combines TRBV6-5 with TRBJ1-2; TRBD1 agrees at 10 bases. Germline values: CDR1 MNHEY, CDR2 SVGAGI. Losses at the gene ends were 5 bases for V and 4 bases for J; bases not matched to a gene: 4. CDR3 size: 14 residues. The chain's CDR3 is CASSRQGAGYGYTF. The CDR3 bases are TGTGCCAGCAGTCGACAGGGGGCGGGCTATGGCTACACCTTC.